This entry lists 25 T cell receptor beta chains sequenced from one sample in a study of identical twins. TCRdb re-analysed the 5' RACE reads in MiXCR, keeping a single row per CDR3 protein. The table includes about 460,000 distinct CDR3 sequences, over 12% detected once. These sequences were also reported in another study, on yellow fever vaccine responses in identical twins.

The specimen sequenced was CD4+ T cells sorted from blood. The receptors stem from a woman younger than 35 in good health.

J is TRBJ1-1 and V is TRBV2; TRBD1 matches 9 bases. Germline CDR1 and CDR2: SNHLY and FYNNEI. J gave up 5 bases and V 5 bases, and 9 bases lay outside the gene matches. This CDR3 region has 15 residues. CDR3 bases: TGTGCCAGCAGTATGTTAGGACAGGGGCGAACTGAAGCTTTCTTT. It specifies CASSMLGQGRTEAFF.

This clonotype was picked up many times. In nucleotides, the CDR3 is TGCAGCGTGGCCGGGACAGGGGGCCCTGAAGCTTTCTTT. It is translated as CSVAGTGGPEAFF. V and J are TRBV29-1 and TRBJ1-1; 12 nucleotides match TRBD1. Germline CDR1 reads SQVTM; CDR2 reads ANQGSEA. Losses at the gene ends were 6 bases for V and 6 bases for J; bases not matched to a gene: 5. This CDR3 is 13 amino acids long.

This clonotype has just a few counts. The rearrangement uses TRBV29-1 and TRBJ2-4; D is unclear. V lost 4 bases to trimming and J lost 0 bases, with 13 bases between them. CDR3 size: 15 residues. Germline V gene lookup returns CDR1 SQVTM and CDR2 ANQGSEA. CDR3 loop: CSVAATDIAKNIQYF. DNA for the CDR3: TGCAGCGTTGCGGCAACAGATATAGCCAAAAACATTCAGTACTTC.

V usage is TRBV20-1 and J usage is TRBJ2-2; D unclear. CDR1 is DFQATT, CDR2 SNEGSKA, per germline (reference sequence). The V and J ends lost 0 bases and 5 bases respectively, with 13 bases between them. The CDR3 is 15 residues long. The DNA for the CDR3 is TGCAGTGCTAGAGATCTGGGGTTCGGGACCGGGGAGCTGTTTTTT. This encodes CSARDLGFGTGELFF.

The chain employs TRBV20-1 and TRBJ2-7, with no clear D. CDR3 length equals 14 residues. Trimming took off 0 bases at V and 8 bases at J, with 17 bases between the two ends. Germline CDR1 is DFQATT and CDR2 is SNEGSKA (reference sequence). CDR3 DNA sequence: TGCAGTGCTAGAGATACGGATCGGCCAGCGCAGCAGTACTTC. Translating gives CSARDTDRPAQQYF.

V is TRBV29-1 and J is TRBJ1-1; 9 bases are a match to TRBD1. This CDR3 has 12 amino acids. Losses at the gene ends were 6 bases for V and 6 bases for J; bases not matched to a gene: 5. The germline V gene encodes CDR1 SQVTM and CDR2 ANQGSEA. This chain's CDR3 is CSVVGQGAEAFF. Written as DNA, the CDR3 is TGCAGCGTCGTGGGACAGGGAGCTGAAGCTTTCTTT.

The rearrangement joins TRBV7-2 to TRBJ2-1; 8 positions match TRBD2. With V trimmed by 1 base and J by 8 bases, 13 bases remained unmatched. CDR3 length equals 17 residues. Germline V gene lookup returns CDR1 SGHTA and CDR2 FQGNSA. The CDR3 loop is CASSLGRGGRWGYEQFF. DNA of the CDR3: TGTGCCAGCAGCTTAGGACGGGGCGGGAGGTGGGGTTATGAGCAGTTCTTC.

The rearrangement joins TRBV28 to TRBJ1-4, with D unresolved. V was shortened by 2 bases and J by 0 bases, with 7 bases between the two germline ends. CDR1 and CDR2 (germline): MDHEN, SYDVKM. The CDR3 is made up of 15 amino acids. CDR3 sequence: CASSLHGATNEKLFF. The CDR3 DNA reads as TGTGCCAGCAGTTTACACGGGGCAACTAATGAAAAACTGTTTTTT.

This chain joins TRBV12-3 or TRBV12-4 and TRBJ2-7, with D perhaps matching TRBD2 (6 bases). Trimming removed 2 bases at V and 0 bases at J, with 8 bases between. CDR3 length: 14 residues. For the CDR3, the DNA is TGTGCCAGCAGTTTACCGGGGGTCTCCTACGAGCAGTACTTC. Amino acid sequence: CASSLPGVSYEQYF.

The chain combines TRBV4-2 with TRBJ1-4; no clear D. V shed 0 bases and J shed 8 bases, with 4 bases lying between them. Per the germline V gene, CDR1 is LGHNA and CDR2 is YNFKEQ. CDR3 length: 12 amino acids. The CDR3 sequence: CASSQEREKLFF. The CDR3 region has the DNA TGTGCCAGCAGCCAAGAAAGAGAAAAACTGTTTTTT.

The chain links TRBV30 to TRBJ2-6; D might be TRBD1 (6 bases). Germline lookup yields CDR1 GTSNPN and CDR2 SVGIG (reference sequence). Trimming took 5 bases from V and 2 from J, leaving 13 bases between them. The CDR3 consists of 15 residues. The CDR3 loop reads CAWVRDNTGANVLTF. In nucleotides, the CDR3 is TGTGCCTGGGTACGGGACAATACTGGGGCCAACGTCCTGACTTTC.

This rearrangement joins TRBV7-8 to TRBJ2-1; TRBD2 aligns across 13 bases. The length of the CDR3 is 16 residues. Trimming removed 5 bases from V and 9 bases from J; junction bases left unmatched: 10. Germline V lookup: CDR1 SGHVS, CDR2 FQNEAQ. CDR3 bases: TGTGCCAGCAGCCTACTTGGACTAGCGGGGGTGGGTGAGCAGTTCTTC. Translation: CASSLLGLAGVGEQFF.

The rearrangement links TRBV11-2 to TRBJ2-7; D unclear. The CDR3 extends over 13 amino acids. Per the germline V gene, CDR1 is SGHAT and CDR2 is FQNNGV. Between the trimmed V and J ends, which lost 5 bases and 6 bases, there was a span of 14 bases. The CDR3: CASSPKTFGEQYF. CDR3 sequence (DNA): TGTGCCAGCAGCCCCAAGACATTTGGCGAGCAGTACTTC.

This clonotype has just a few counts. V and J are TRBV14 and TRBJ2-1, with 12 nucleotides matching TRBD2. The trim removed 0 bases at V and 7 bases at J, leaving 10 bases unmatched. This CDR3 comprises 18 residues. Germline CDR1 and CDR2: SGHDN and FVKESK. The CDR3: CASSQDSLLAGGPNEQFF. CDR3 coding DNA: TGTGCCAGCAGCCAAGACAGCCTCCTAGCGGGAGGGCCGAATGAGCAGTTCTTC.

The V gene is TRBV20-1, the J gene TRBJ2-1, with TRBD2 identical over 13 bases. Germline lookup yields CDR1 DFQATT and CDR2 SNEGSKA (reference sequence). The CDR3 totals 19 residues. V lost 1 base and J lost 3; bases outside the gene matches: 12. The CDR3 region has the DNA TGCAGTGCTAGAGGAAAAAATACCGGGACTAGCGGGAACTACAATGAGCAGTTCTTC. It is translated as CSARGKNTGTSGNYNEQFF.

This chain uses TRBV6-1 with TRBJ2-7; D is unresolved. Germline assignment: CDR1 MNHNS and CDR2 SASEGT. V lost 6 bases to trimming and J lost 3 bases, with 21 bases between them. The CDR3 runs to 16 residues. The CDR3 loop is CASSPTILGRNYEQYF. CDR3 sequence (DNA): TGTGCCAGCAGCCCTACTATTCTGGGCAGAAACTACGAGCAGTACTTC.

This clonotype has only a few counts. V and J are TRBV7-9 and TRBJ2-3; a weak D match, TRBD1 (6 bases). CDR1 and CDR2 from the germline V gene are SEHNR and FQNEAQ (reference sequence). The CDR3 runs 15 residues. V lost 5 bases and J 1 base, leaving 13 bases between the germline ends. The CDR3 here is CASSPTRGGTDTQYF. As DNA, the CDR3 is TGTGCCAGCAGCCCTACCAGGGGTGGCACAGATACGCAGTATTTT.

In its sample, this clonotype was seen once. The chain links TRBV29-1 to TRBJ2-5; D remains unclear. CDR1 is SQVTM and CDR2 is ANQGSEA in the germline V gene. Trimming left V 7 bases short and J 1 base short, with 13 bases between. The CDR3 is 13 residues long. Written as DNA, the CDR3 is TGCAGCGCTGCCGGATTAAGCCAAGAGACCCAGTACTTC. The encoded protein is CSAAGLSQETQYF.

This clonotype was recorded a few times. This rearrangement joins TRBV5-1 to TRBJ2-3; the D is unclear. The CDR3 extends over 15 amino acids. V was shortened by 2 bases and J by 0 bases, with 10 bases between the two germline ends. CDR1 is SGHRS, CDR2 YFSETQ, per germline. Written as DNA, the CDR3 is TGCGCCAGCAGCTTTGGGTCCTCCAGCACAGATACGCAGTATTTT. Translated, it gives CASSFGSSSTDTQYF.

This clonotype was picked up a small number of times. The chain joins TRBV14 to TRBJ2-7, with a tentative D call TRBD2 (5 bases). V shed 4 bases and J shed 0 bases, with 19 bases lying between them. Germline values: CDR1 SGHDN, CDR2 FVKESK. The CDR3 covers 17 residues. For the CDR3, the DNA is TGTGCCAGCAGCCCGCGGACCGGACGGAGGAACTCCTACGAGCAGTACTTC. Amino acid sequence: CASSPRTGRRNSYEQYF.

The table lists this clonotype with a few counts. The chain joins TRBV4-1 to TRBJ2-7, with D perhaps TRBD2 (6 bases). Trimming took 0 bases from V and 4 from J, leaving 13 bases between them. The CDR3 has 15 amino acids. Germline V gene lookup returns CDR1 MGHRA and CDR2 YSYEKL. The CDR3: CASSQDSGGAYEQYF. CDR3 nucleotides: TGCGCCAGCAGCCAAGATAGCGGAGGGGCTTACGAGCAGTACTTC.

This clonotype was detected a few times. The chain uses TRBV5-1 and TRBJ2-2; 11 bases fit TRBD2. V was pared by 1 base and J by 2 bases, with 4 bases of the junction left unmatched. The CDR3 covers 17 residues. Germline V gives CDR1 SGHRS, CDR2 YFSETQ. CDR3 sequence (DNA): TGCGCCAGCAGCTTGATAACTAGCGGGGGTAACACCGGGGAGCTGTTTTTT. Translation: CASSLITSGGNTGELFF.

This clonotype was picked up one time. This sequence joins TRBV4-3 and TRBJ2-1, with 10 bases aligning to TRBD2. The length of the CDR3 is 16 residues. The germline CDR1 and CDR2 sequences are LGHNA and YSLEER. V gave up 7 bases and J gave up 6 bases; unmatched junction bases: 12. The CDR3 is CASNPRTSGGPNEQFF. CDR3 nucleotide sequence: TGCGCCAGCAACCCCAGGACTAGCGGAGGCCCCAATGAGCAGTTCTTC.

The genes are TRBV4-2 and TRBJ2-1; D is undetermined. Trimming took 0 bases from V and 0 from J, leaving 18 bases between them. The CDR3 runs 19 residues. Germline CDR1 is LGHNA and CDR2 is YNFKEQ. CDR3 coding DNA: TGTGCCAGCAGCCAAGATGATGGCGGCAAAACCCTCTCCTACAATGAGCAGTTCTTC. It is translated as CASSQDDGGKTLSYNEQFF.

For the CDR3, the DNA is TGTGCCAGCATCCCCGGGAGGGCCACCTACGAGCAGTACTTC. Translating it yields CASIPGRATYEQYF. This chain joins TRBV2 and TRBJ2-7, with 8 nucleotides matching TRBD2. J gave up 2 bases and V 7 bases, and 7 bases lay outside the gene matches. Germline CDR1 reads SNHLY; CDR2 reads FYNNEI. CDR3 size: 14 residues.